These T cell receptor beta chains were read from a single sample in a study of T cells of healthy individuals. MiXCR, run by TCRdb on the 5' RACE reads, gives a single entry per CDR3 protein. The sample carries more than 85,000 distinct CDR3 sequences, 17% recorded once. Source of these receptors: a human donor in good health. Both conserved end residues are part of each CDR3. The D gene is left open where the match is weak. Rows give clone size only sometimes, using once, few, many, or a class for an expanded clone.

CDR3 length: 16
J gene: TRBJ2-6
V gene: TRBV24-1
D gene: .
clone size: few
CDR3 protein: CATSTGQFDGANVLTF
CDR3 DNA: TGTGCCACCAGTACAGGACAGTTTGACGGGGCCAACGTCCTGACTTTC

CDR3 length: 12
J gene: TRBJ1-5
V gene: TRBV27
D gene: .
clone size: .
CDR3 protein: CAPNWLNQPQHF
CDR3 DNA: TGTGCCCCCAATTGGCTCAATCAGCCCCAGCATTTT

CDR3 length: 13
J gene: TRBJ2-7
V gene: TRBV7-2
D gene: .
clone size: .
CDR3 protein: CASSLALLPEQYF
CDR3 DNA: TGTGCCAGCAGCTTAGCGCTCTTGCCCGAGCAGTACTTC

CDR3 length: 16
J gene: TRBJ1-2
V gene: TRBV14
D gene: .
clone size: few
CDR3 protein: CASSLTVMGQGYGYTF
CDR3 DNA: TGTGCCAGCAGCCTAACGGTTATGGGCCAGGGCTATGGCTACACCTTC

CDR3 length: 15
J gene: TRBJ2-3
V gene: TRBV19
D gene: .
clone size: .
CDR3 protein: CASSDRTGGPDTQYF
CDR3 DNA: TGTGCCAGTAGTGACAGGACCGGGGGTCCAGATACGCAGTATTTT

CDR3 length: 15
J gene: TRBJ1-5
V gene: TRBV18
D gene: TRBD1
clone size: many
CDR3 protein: CASSPDRGSNQPQHF
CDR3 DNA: TGTGCCAGCTCACCCGACAGGGGTAGCAATCAGCCCCAGCATTTT

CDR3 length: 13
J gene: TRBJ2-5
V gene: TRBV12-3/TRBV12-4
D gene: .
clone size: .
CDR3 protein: CASSLVGPETQYF
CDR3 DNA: TGTGCCAGCAGTTTGGTAGGGCCGGAGACCCAGTACTTC

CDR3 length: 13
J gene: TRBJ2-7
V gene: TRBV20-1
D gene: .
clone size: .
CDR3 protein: CSARDVGKYEQYF
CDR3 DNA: TGCAGTGCTAGAGATGTGGGCAAGTACGAGCAGTACTTC

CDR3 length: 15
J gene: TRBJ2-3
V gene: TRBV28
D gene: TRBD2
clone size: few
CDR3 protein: CASLAGGPRTDTQYF
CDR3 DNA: TGTGCCAGCTTGGCGGGAGGGCCTCGCACAGATACGCAGTATTTT

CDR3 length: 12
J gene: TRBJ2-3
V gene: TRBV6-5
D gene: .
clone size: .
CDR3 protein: CASRGAIDTQYF
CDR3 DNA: TGTGCCAGCAGGGGGGCGATAGATACGCAGTATTTT

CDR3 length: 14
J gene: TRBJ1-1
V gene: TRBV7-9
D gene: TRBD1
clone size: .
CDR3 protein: CASSLGQGDTEAFF
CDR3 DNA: TGTGCCAGCAGCTTGGGACAGGGTGACACTGAAGCTTTCTTT

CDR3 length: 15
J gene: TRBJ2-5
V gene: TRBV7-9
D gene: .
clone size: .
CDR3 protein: CASNPLGGSKETQYF
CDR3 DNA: TGTGCCAGCAACCCCCTGGGGGGATCGAAAGAGACCCAGTACTTC

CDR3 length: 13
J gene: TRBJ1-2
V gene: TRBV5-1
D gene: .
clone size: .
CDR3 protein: CASSVNFNYGYTF
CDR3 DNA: TGCGCCAGCAGCGTCAATTTCAACTATGGCTACACCTTC

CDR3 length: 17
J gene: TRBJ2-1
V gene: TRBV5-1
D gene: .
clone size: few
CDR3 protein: CASSLFIVTGSSDEQFF
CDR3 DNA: TGCGCCAGCAGCTTGTTCATTGTGACAGGATCCTCCGATGAGCAGTTCTTC

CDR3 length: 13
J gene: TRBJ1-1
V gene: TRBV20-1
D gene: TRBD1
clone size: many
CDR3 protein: CSAKGGKDTEAFF
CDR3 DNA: TGCAGTGCTAAAGGGGGCAAGGACACTGAAGCTTTCTTT

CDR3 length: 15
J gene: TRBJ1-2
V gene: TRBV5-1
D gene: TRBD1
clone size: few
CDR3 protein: CASSLSGGLDYGYTF
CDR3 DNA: TGCGCCAGCAGTCTTTCAGGGGGCTTGGACTATGGCTACACCTTC

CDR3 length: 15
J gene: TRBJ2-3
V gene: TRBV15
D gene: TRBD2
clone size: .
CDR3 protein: CATKRAREGADTQYF
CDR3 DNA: TGTGCCACCAAAAGAGCCCGGGAGGGAGCAGATACGCAGTATTTT

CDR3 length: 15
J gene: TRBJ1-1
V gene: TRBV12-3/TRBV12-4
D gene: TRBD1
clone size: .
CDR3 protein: CASSPWDRGLGEAFF
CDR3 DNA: TGTGCCAGCAGTCCCTGGGACAGGGGGCTTGGTGAAGCTTTCTTT

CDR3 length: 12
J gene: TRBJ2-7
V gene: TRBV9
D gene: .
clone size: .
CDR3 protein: CASSDNEYEQYF
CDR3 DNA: TGTGCCAGCAGCGATAATGAGTACGAGCAGTACTTC

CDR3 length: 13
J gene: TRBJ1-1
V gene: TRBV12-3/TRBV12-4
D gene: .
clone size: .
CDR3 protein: CASSTGMNTEAFF
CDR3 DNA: TGTGCCAGCAGTACAGGGATGAACACTGAAGCTTTCTTT

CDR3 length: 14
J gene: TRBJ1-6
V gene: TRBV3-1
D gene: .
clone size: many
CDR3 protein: CASSTVGGNSPLHF
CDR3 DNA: TGTGCCAGCAGCACCGTAGGGGGTAATTCACCCCTCCACTTT

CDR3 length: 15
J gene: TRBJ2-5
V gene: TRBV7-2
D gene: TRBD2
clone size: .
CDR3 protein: CASSNGLAGQETQYF
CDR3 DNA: TGTGCCAGCAGCAACGGACTAGCAGGACAAGAGACCCAGTACTTC

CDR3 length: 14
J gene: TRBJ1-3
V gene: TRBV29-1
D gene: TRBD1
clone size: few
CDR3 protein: CSARDSYSGNTIYF
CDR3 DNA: TGCAGCGCCAGGGACAGCTACTCTGGAAACACCATATATTTT

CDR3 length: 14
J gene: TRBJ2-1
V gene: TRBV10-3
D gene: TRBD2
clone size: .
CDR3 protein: CATLWGGTSNEQFF
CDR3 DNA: TGTGCCACCCTATGGGGGGGGACTTCCAATGAGCAGTTCTTC

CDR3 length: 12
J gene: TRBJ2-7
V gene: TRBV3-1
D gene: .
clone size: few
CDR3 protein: CASSPRSYEQYF
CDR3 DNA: TGTGCCAGCAGCCCTCGCAGCTACGAGCAGTACTTC

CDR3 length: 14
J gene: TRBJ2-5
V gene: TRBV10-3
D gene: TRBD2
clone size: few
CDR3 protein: CAISLAGGIETQYF
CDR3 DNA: TGTGCCATCAGTCTAGCGGGGGGCATCGAGACCCAGTACTTC

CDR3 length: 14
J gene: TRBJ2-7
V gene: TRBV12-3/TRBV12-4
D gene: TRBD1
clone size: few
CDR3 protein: CARITEGQGNTTYF
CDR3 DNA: TGTGCCAGGATCACAGAGGGACAGGGAAACACGACGTACTTC

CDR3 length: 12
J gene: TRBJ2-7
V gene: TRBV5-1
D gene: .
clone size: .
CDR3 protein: CASSRTGYEQYF
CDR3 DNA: TGCGCCAGCAGCCGAACAGGCTACGAGCAGTACTTC

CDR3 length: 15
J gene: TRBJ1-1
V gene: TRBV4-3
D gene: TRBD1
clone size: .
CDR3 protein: CASSQEQGLDTEAFF
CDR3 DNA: TGCGCCAGCAGCCAAGAACAGGGGCTGGACACTGAAGCTTTCTTT

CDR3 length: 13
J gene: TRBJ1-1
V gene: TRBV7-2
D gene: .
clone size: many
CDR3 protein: CASSSDSYTEAFF
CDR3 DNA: TGTGCCAGCAGCTCGGACAGTTACACTGAAGCTTTCTTT

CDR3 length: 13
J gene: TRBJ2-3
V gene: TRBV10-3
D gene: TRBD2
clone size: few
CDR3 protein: CAISGRPTDTQYF
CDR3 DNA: TGTGCCATCAGCGGGAGGCCCACAGATACGCAGTATTTT

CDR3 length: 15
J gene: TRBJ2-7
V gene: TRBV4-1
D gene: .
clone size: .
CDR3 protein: CASSRSTSWFSEQYF
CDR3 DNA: TGCGCCAGCAGTCGATCGACTAGTTGGTTCTCCGAGCAGTACTTC

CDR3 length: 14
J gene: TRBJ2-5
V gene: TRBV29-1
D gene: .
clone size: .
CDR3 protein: CSVEEAAAGETQYF
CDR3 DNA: TGCAGCGTTGAAGAAGCAGCGGCAGGGGAGACCCAGTACTTC

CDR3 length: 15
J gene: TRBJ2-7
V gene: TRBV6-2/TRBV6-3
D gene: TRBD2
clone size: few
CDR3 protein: CASSTGASGSDEQYF
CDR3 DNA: TGTGCCAGCAGTACGGGGGCTAGCGGGAGCGACGAGCAGTACTTC

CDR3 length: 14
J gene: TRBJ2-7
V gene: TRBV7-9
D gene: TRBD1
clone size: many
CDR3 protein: CASSPWTGTYEQYF
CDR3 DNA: TGTGCCAGCAGCCCTTGGACAGGTACCTACGAGCAGTACTTC

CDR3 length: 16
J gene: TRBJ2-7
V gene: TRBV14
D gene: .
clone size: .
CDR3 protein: CASSQVGGRGTYEQYF
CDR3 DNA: TGTGCCAGCAGCCAAGTCGGGGGGCGCGGGACCTACGAGCAGTACTTC

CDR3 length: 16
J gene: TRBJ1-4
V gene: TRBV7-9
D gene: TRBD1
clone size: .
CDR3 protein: CASSFSPGQGNEKLFF
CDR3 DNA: TGTGCCAGCAGCTTCAGCCCGGGACAGGGTAATGAAAAACTGTTTTTT

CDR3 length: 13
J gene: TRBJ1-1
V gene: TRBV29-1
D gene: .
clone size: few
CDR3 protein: CSALVLADTEAFF
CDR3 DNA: TGCAGCGCCCTGGTTCTAGCCGACACTGAAGCTTTCTTT

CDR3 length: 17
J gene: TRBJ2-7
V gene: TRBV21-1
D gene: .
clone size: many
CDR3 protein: CASRKGDRQLISYEQYF
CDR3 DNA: TGTGCCAGCAGGAAGGGGGATAGACAACTAATCAGCTACGAGCAGTACTTC

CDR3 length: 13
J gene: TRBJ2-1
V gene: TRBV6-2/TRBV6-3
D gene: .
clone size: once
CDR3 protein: CASLDSSYNEQFF
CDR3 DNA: TGTGCCAGTTTGGACTCCTCCTACAATGAGCAGTTCTTC

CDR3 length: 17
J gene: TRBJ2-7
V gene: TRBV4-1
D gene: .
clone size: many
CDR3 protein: CASSQDTAGRQAYEQYF
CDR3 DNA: TGCGCCAGCAGCCAAGATACTGCTGGCCGCCAGGCCTACGAGCAGTACTTC

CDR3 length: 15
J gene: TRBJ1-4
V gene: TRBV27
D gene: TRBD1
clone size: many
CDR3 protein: CASSQGQVYNEKLFF
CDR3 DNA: TGTGCCAGCAGCCAAGGACAGGTCTATAATGAAAAACTGTTTTTT

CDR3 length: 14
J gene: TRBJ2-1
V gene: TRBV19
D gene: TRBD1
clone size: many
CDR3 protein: CASRWGQTADEQFF
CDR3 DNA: TGTGCCAGTAGATGGGGACAGACAGCGGATGAGCAGTTCTTC

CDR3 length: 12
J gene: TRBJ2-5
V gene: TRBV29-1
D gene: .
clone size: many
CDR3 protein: CSVTSRGETQYF
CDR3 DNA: TGCAGCGTCACCTCGCGCGGGGAGACCCAGTACTTC

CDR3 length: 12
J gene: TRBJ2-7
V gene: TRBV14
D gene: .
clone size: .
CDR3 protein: CASHRAGYEQYF
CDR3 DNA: TGTGCCAGCCACCGAGCAGGCTACGAGCAGTACTTC

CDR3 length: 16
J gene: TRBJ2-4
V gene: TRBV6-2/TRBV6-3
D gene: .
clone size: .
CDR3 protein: CASTHGQLKAKNIQYF
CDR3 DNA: TGTGCCAGCACCCACGGCCAGTTAAAGGCCAAAAACATTCAGTACTTC

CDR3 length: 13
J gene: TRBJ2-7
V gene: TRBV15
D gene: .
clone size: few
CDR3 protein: CATSTVTNYEQYF
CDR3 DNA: TGTGCCACCAGCACAGTCACTAACTACGAGCAGTACTTC

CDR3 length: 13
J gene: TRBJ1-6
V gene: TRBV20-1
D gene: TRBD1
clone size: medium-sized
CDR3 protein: CSARDREHSPLHF
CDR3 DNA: TGCAGTGCTCGGGACAGGGAGCATTCACCCCTCCACTTT

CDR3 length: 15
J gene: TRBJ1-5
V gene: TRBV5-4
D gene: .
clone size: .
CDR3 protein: CASSFGQRGNQPQHF
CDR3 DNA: TGTGCCAGCAGCTTCGGACAACGGGGCAATCAGCCCCAGCATTTT

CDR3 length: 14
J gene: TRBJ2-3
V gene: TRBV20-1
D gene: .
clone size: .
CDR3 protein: CSASSGSSTDTQYF
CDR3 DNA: TGCAGTGCTAGCAGTGGATCAAGCACAGATACGCAGTATTTT

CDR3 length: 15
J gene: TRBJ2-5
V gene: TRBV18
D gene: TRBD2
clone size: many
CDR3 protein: CASSPPGTTKETQYF
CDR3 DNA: TGTGCCAGCTCTCCCCCGGGGACTACCAAAGAGACCCAGTACTTC